This T cell receptor beta chain was sequenced in a study of T cell responses to AZD1222 COVID-19 vaccine. TCRdb keeps only in-frame clones here, not all; method: immunoSEQ multiplex PCR. The sample lists some 150,000 clones, 93% occurring once. Comments on this clone: Its target is not known.

Findings and caveats of the study: Donors, mostly white British, included more females; clonal diversity was possibly underestimated.

The receptor was isolated from an adult in good health. This specimen consisted of peripheral blood, obtained on day 0 of AZD1222 vaccination.

CDR3 sequence reads: CASSTAANTGELFF. In DNA form, the CDR3 reads TGTGCCAGTAGTACGGCGGCTAACACCGGGGAGCTGTTTTTT. This chain links TRBV19 with TRBJ2-2, with D unclear. V dropped 4 bases and J dropped 2 bases, with 8 bases sitting between them. This CDR3 contains 14 residues. Per the germline V gene, CDR1 is LNHDA and CDR2 is SQIVND (reference sequence). The full variable domain, its missing parts supplied by reference TRBV19 and TRBJ2-2, is DGGITQSPKYLFRKEGQNVTLSCEQNLNHDAMYWYRQDPGQGLRLIYYSQIVNDFQKGDIAEGYSVSREKKESFPLTVTSAQKNPTAFYLCASSTAANTGELFFGEGSRLTVL.